This T cell receptor (beta chain) originates from a study of cytomegalovirus exposure and HLA in healthy donors (dated by TCRdb to about 2017). Notes on the research overall: In an earlier analysis of 550 to 750 of the donors, 276 Gb of sequence data and 90 million to 120 million unique TCR beta sequences from some 170 million T cells were reported. Roughly 300 gigabases of sequencing data and 70 million to 100 million unique TCR sequences were included in an early release covering 550 to 800 HLA-typed donors. Of the approximately 370 genotyped donors, roughly 80% were placed in the genetic ancestry cluster associated with self-reported Caucasian donors. The study was designed to test whether signatures of past pathogen exposure could be identified by cataloging public T cell receptors. Using immunosequencing, the study profiled T cell repertoires from roughly 650 subjects and related those repertoires to cytomegalovirus serostatus. In addition to the first cohort of approximately 650 subjects, a separate validation cohort of 130 or so different subjects was used. To predict cytomegalovirus infection status, the study brought together high-throughput TCR immunosequencing, statistical association of individual TCRs with disease status, and machine learning. A later analysis re-analyzed previously published TCR beta repertoires from roughly 690 donors and added high-resolution HLA genotyping to study TCR occurrence patterns. Rather than drawing on any new phenotypic data, the later analysis identified candidate immune exposures from TCR beta sequences and the way those sequences occurred across donors. In an earlier analysis of 550 to 700 of the donors, high-throughput TCR beta sequencing was used to judge whether each TCR beta V gene segment behaved as functional or pseudogenic. Alongside the repertoire data, information on donor age, sex, ethnicity and CMV serostatus was compiled. Genome-wide SNP genotypes for about three fifths of the roughly 700 donors were used in a later genetic analysis, which treated that subset as a discovery cohort. All discovery cohort repertoires had been generated using a single sequencing platform. Both class I and class II loci were covered by HLA typing, at four-digit resolution. Typing coverage differed by locus: A, B, C, DRB1 and DQB1 were typed in roughly 620-640 donors, DQA1 in 522, DPA1 in 606, and DPB1 in just under 490. Because of strong linkage in the cohort, four to six DR-DQ haplotypes were treated as single units for association and clustering. Across under 500 genotyped donors of the cohort, an average of roughly 200,000 unique TCR beta nucleotide sequences per donor were sequenced, and roughly a sixth of those sequences were non-productive.

The cohort comprised around 700 healthy bone marrow donors. At the time of sampling, all cohort members were nominally healthy, though unrecorded immune exposures were likely present. The donor tested CMV seropositive and was one of the 289 seropositive cohort members. Every donor gave a peripheral blood sample, and the peripheral blood mononuclear cells from that sample were used for TCR beta sequencing. Genomic DNA extraction from the blood cell samples was performed with the Qiagen DNeasy Blood Extraction Kit. The full study reports these points: For the cohort, immune exposure information was limited to CMV serostatus. Most TCR sequences were observed very rarely across donors, whereas some public TCRs were present in many individuals. The study listed approximately 150 TCR beta chains as associated with cytomegalovirus. Compared with equally common non-associated chains, HLA-associated TCR beta chains in a later analysis were more clonally expanded and had lower generation probabilities. Cytomegalovirus status was reported to be diagnosed by the classifier with high specificity and sensitivity in both the original and validation cohorts. Assigning TCR associations to individual alleles was difficult when HLA alleles, especially DR and DQ, strongly co-occurred. According to a later analysis, most CMV-associated TCR beta chains appeared to be HLA-restricted, and the HLA associations seemed to be driven largely by CMV exposure. According to a later analysis, parvovirus B19, influenza, CMV and Epstein-Barr virus appeared linked to several top co-occurrence clusters. A later analysis found that TCR association rates varied across HLA loci, with DRB1 alleles showing the most associated TCRs and HLA-C alleles the fewest. The presence/absence analyses assumed that sequencing depth was roughly uniform across donors, and that assumption may not be true. Some 16 rarely observed V segments, including chromosome 9 orphons, were excluded from the earlier analysis of 550 to 700 of the donors because counts were too low. In vitro tests confirmed that a few of the cytomegalovirus-associated TCR beta chains recognize cytomegalovirus antigens. Because HLA typing was missing for some donors at each locus, association tests included only the typed subset. It was suggested by the authors that the approach could potentially be generalized to other disease states and immunological phenotypes. In a later genetic analysis, a missense DCLRE1C variant was associated with V-gene and J-gene trimming of TCR beta chains, and the association was replicated in an independent cohort. A group of highly shared sequence variants was considered likely to be a technical artifact of the sequencing pipeline. In a later analysis, about 17,000 TCR beta sequences were associated with specific HLA alleles at a false discovery rate of 0.05. In this cohort, only TCR beta chains were sequenced, and detectable features were limited by the absence of alpha or paired-chain data. Correlated functional status among segregating V segments might reflect linkage disequilibrium, but an unknown experimental factor could not be ruled out. In an earlier analysis of several hundred of the donors, most TCR beta V segments were observed in productive rearrangements about 87% or about 30% of the time, broadly matching IMGT annotations. A further reported finding was that TCR beta sequences accurately predicted the HLA-A and HLA-B alleles for most subjects in the first cohort. According to a later genetic analysis, donors in an Asian-associated ancestry cluster had fewer N-insertions in productive TCRs than the approximately 670-donor mean.

Libraries were constructed by the immunoSEQ multiplex PCR assay. For the multiplex PCR, a mixture combining 60 forward primers for TCR Vbeta segments and 13 reverse primers for TCR Jbeta segments was used. Amplification of the CDR3 region of rearranged TCR beta genes was performed with a multiplex PCR assay on genomic DNA. The Illumina HiSeq System was used to sequence the amplified TCR beta libraries as 87-base-pair reads. The source study handled its data this way. Across the 500 to 700 repertoires, a later analysis counted some 80 million unique TCR beta chains, some 11 million of which were shared by at least two donors. A nearest-neighbor algorithm error-corrected the raw reads and collapsed the reads into unique sequences, merging closely related sequences to remove PCR and sequencing errors. Alignment of CDR3 sequences to IMGT reference sequences was used to assign V, D and J gene segments. For a sequence to be retained, at least a six-nucleotide match to both a V gene segment and a J gene segment was required. Rearrangements were classified as productive when the CDR3 lacked stop codons and remained in frame with V and J, and all other rearrangements were classified as non-productive. CDR3 was defined according to IMGT convention as the region running from the second conserved V-encoded cysteine to the conserved J-encoded phenylalanine. In an earlier analysis of 550 to 650 of the donors, sequences lacking an unambiguous match to a single V gene segment were excluded. In an earlier analysis of several hundred of the donors, V segments were called functional above 56.7% productive rearrangements and were called segregating when the between-donor standard deviation exceeded 5%. A statistical classification framework was developed to diagnose cytomegalovirus status using the catalog of TCR beta chain sequences. In a later analysis, V and J genes were assigned by comparing TCR nucleotide sequences against IMGT/GENE-DB human TR gene sequences. In a later analysis, CDR3 sequences and most-parsimonious VDJ recombination scenarios were assigned using the TCRdist pipeline. In a later analysis, each TCR beta chain was defined by its CDR3 amino acid sequence together with its V-gene family, and reads lacking a unique V-gene family were excluded. In a later analysis, 450 to 600 highly shared, low-generation-probability nucleotide sequences were removed to address suspected cross-contamination and a sequencing artifact. A later analysis calculated a clonal expansion index for each public chain from normalized within-repertoire ranks of inferred template counts. In a later analysis, generation probabilities were computed with a VDJ recombination model fitted to out-of-frame rearrangements, and the resulting probabilities were checked against IGoR. Hypergeometric tests were used in a later analysis to score TCR-TCR, TCR-HLA and TCR-CMV co-occurrence, with a repertoire-size bias correction applied to the TCR pairs. False discovery rates were estimated in a later analysis by permuting HLA or CMV assignments 20 times. In a later analysis, co-occurring TCRs were grouped using DBSCAN, and TCRdist sequence similarity was added for clustering within HLA-allele-positive subsets. Repertoires with fewer than 30,000 or more than 120,000 public chains, plus five repertoires with anomalous nucleotide sharing, were excluded from co-occurrence clustering. TCRdb stores this immuneACCESS table with in-frame sequences only. Part of the clones is absent; in the studies checked, under half of the shortfall reflects unresolved V genes, and no reason is known for the rest. The V and J calls and clone size are taken from that table; D and trimming were inferred from the DNA. This sample comprises almost 70,000 clones, 60% to 75% of them detected only once. The ten largest clonotypes hold 12% to 15% of the sample.

This clone was seen more than once but under ten times. Its antigen is not yet known. Base qualities are missing; no much larger clone stands one base away. The TCR comes from a male donor in good health and CMV-seropositive. Sequencing input: PBMCs.

The nucleotides read TGTGCCAGCAGCCATCACGGGACTAGCGGGCGGCACGAGCAGTACTTC. It encodes CASSHHGTSGRHEQYF. The sequence links TRBV14 to TRBJ2-7; TRBD2 aligns with 12 central bases. V is pruned by 3 bases and J by 5 bases, leaving 8 bases of the junction without a gene match. The CDR3 has 16 amino acids, counting the end cysteine and phenylalanine. The sequence is cut down to CDR3 DNA, 48 bases in frame from base 1. According to the germline V gene, CDR1 reads SGHDN and CDR2 reads FVKESK.